A single sample is the source of the 4 T cell receptor beta chains below, sequenced in a study of shared clonotypes between healthy human individuals. Produced via immunoSEQ multiplex PCR; TCRdb's table is partial and in-frame only. The sample records hundreds of thousands of clones, 95% to 97% being singletons. The source material was naive CD4+ T cells sorted from blood. Indicated subset: CD45RA+ positively selected. Source of these receptors: a woman aged 25-40 years in good health.

The chain's CDR3 is CASARSGTFTDTQYF. CDR3 DNA sequence: TGTGCCAGCGCCAGAAGCGGGACGTTCACAGATACGCAGTATTTT. The chain joins TRBV6-4 to TRBJ2-3, with TRBD2 identical over 7 bases. CDR1 and CDR2 from the germline V gene are MRHNA and SNTAGT. There are 15 residues in the CDR3. V lost 8 bases to trimming and J lost 2 bases; unmatched junction nucleotides: 10.

The gene calls are TRBV6-1 and TRBJ1-5; 7 bases line up with TRBD1. In germline, CDR1 is MNHNS, CDR2 SASEGT. V shed 4 bases and J 1 base; nucleotides not matched to a gene: 7. The CDR3 extends over 16 amino acids. In DNA, the CDR3 is TGTGCCAGCAGTGTCGTTGGACAGGTCAGCAATCAGCCCCAGCATTTT. Translated, it gives CASSVVGQVSNQPQHF.

The chain carries TRBV11-3 and TRBJ2-5; D tentatively reads TRBD1 or TRBD2 (5 bases each). CDR3 size: 13 residues. CDR1 is SGHNT, CDR2 YENEEA, per germline. V was shortened by 5 bases and J by 5 bases, with 12 bases between the two germline ends. CDR3 region: CASSLGEGETQYF. The DNA of the CDR3 is TGTGCCAGCAGCCTAGGAGAGGGGGAGACCCAGTACTTC.

V and J are TRBV12-5 and TRBJ2-7; 9 bases map to TRBD1. With V trimmed by 4 bases and J by 5 bases, 9 bases remained unmatched. The CDR3 covers 15 residues. CDR1 is LGHNT and CDR2 is FRNRAP in the germline V gene. CDR3 DNA: TGTGCTAGTGGTTACCCGGGACAGGGTCTCGACGAGCAGTACTTC. It yields the protein CASGYPGQGLDEQYF.